The present entry profiles one T cell receptor (beta chain) with its context. Clones were read by immunoSEQ multiplex PCR, and TCRdb kept only the in-frame ones, dropping some. The sample contains about 47,000 clones, 80% to 90% of which appear only once. This record comes from a study of OX40 agonist ivuxolimab in advanced cancers. The clonotype originates from an adult with an advanced solid tumor such as melanoma, head and neck, liver or kidney cancer. Sequenced here: CD4+ or CD8+ T cells sorted from blood, sampled in a trial of the OX40 agonist ivuxolimab.

DNA of the CDR3: TGTGCCAGTAAAGGGGGAGGGCTAGCGGGGTACACCGGGGAGCTGTTTTTT. Residues: CASKGGGLAGYTGELFF. The J gene is TRBJ2-2, the V gene TRBV19, with TRBD2 identical over 9 bases. The junction had 12 bases not matched to a gene; V was cut back by 7 bases and J by 3 bases. Germline values: CDR1 LNHDA, CDR2 SQIVND (reference sequence). The CDR3 is 17 residues long.